This section outlines one TCR beta chain sequence together with its context. This specimen belongs to a study of blood T cell repertoires in COVID-19. Study at large: The United States, Italy and Spain supplied acute and convalescent COVID-19 samples. PBMCs, B-cell-depleted T cells, or T cells were the source of the cDNA or gDNA that made up the material.

The germline V gene encodes CDR1 LNHDA and CDR2 SQIVND (reference sequence). The CDR3 is 16 amino acids. V lost 3 bases, J lost 2 bases, and 8 bases stayed unmatched. Profiling relied on immunoSEQ multiplex PCR, and the TCRdb table lists in-frame clones only, not all of them. The repertoire holds around 220,000 clones, with about 83% as singletons. Sequencing was done on a sample of PBMCs or T cells enriched from blood (not recorded which). This clonotype originated in a woman aged 35 to 49 who had recovered from COVID-19. The rearrangement links TRBV19 to TRBJ2-3, with 7 bases fitting TRBD2. The CDR3 loop is CASSIRASGLTDTQYF. The CDR3 DNA is TGTGCCAGTAGTATCCGTGCTAGCGGTCTCACAGATACGCAGTATTTT. The full variable domain, completed using reference TRBV19 and TRBJ2-3, is DGGITQSPKYLFRKEGQNVTLSCEQNLNHDAMYWYRQDPGQGLRLIYYSQIVNDFQKGDIAEGYSVSREKKESFPLTVTSAQKNPTAFYLCASSIRASGLTDTQYFGPGTRLTVL.